This is a list of T cell receptor beta chains from one sample in a study of relationships among human T cell subsets. TCRdb re-analysed the multiplex PCR reads in MiXCR, keeping a single row per CDR3 protein. The data contain roughly 2,800 distinct CDR3 sequences, approximately 82% of them seen just once; the ten biggest clones take up 17%. The sample taken for sequencing was total T cells sorted from blood. The receptors shown here come from a man aged 35 to 55 in good health. Each CDR3 is given with its conserved first and last residue.

>TRBJ1-1|TRBV27
CASSLVARTEAFF
>TRBJ2-1|TRBV5-1
CASNRDRWDNEQFF
>TRBJ2-3|TRBV20-1
CSASQGADTQYF
>TRBJ2-5|TRBV12-3/TRBV12-4
CASSLAFSETQYF
>TRBJ2-6|TRBV29-1
CSVEWLNSGANVLTF
>TRBJ2-7|TRBV11-2
CASSLGSTGRVQYF
>TRBJ1-6|TRBV20-1
CSAREGSGASPLHF
>TRBJ2-7|TRBV11-3
CASSPSGGPYYEQYF
>TRBJ2-7|TRBV10-3
CASRALGSYEQYF
>TRBJ2-3|TRBV5-1
CASSLQGTSGSDTQYF
>TRBJ1-5|TRBV19
CAHSGRRNQPQHF
>TRBJ2-5|TRBV29-1
CSVGTDQETQYF
>TRBJ2-5|TRBV5-6
CASSGMLAGRGETQYF
>TRBJ1-2|TRBV10-3
CAISDKGYYGYTF
>TRBJ2-7|TRBV7-3
CASRPGTYEQYF